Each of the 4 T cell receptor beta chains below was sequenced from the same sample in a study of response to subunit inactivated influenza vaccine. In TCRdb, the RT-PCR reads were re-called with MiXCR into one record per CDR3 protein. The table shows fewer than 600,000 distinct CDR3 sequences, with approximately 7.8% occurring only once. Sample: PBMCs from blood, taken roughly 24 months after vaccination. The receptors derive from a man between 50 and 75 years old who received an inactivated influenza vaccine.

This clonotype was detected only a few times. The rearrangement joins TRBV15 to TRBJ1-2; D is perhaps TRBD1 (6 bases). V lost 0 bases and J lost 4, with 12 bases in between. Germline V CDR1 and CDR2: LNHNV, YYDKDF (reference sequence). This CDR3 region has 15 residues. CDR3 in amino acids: CATSRDTGSVYGYTF. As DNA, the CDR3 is TGTGCCACCAGCAGAGATACAGGGAGTGTCTATGGCTACACCTTC.

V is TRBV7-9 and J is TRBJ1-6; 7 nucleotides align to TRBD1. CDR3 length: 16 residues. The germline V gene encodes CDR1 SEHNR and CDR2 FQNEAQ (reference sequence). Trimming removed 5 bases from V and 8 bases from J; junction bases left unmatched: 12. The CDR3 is CASSANTEGAYSPLHF. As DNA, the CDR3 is TGTGCCAGCAGCGCAAACACCGAGGGGGCTTATTCACCCCTCCACTTT.

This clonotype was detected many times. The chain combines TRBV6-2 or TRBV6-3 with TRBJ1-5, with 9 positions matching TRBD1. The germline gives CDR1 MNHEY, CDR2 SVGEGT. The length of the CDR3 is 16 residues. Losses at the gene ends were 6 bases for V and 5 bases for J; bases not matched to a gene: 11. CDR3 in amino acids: CASSIASGQGHQPQHF. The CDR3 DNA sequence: TGTGCCAGCAGCATTGCCTCGGGACAGGGCCATCAGCCCCAGCATTTT.

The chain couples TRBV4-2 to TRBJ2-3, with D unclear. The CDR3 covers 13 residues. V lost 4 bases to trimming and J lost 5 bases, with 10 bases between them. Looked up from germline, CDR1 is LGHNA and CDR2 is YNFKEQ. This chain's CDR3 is CASSLDMQDTQYF. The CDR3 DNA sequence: TGTGCCAGCAGCCTCGACATGCAAGATACGCAGTATTTT.